These 25 T cell receptor beta chains came from one sample sequenced in a study of T-cell reconstitution after alpha-beta-depleted transplantation in children. Unique molecular identifiers featured in how the TCRbeta library was prepared. TCRdb re-derived calls from the PCR reads in MiXCR, one entry per CDR3 protein. Of some 460,000 distinct CDR3 sequences listed, around 16% are singletons. This material consisted of PBMCs, mostly from graft donor cells, taken 360 days after TCRalphabeta/CD19-depleted stem cell transplant. All receptors come from a boy younger than two who had a stem cell transplant for Wiskott-Aldrich syndrome, so the T cells may come from the graft donor.

This clonotype was counted only a few times. V and J are TRBV28 and TRBJ1-1, with no clear D. V was pared by 3 bases and J by 6 bases, with 11 bases between. The germline CDR1 and CDR2 sequences are MDHEN and SYDVKM. The CDR3 contains 13 residues. Written as DNA, the CDR3 is TGTGCCAGCAGTTTCCCCCTCTACCCTGAAGCTTTCTTT. It is translated as CASSFPLYPEAFF. The whole variable domain, filled in from reference TRBV28 and TRBJ1-1, reads DVKVTQSSRYLVKRTGEKVFLECVQDMDHENMFWYRQDPGLGLRLIYFSYDVKMKEKGDIPEGYSVSREKKERFSLILESASTNQTSMYLCASSFPLYPEAFFGQGTRLTVV.

The chain employs TRBV6-5 and TRBJ1-6, with unresolved D. The CDR3 has 12 residues. Trimming removed 2 bases from V and 8 bases from J, with 4 bases in between. CDR1 is MNHEY and CDR2 is SVGAGI in the germline V gene. The CDR3 region has the DNA TGTGCCAGCAGTTACAGACATTCACCCCTCCACTTT. Protein sequence: CASSYRHSPLHF.

The chain has TRBV29-1 and TRBJ2-3; D unclear. CDR3 size: 12 residues. Germline CDR1 and CDR2: SQVTM and ANQGSEA. V dropped 6 bases and J dropped 5 bases, with 12 bases sitting between them. CDR3: CSVASAQDTQYF. The CDR3 DNA reads TGCAGCGTAGCCAGCGCTCAAGATACGCAGTATTTT.

This chain links TRBV11-3 with TRBJ2-2; 11 bases are shared with TRBD2. The CDR3 length is 15 residues. CDR1 and CDR2 from the germline V gene are SGHNT and YENEEA. V dropped 3 bases and J dropped 6; count of bases not matched to a gene: 3. CDR3 bases: TGTGCCAGCAGCTTTTCTAGCGGGGGGTCCGGGGAGCTGTTTTTT. Translating it yields CASSFSSGGSGELFF.

The chain has TRBV7-8 and TRBJ2-7; 7 nucleotides match TRBD1. Trimming cost V 0 bases and J 3 bases; bases outside gene matches: 5. There are 15 residues in the CDR3. Germline assignment: CDR1 SGHVS and CDR2 FQNEAQ. The CDR3 nucleotides are TGTGCCAGCAGCTTAGCGCACAGGGGATACTACGAGCAGTACTTC. This sequence encodes CASSLAHRGYYEQYF. The full variable domain, completed using reference TRBV7-8 and TRBJ2-7, is GAGVSQSPRYKVAKRGQDVALRCDPISGHVSLFWYQQALGQGPEFLTYFQNEAQLDKSGLPSDRFFAERPEGSVSTLKIQRTQQEDSAVYLCASSLAHRGYYEQYFGPGTRLTVT.

The chain links TRBV2 to TRBJ2-7, with D unclear. The CDR3 sequence is 13 residues long. The ends were cut back, 5 bases at V and 9 bases at J, with 17 bases in the middle. Looked up from germline, CDR1 is SNHLY and CDR2 is FYNNEI. CDR3 loop: CASSRREAARQYF. CDR3 DNA: TGTGCCAGCAGTCGCAGAGAGGCTGCGAGGCAGTACTTC.

This clonotype has just a few counts. The chain is built from TRBV24-1 and TRBJ2-6; perhaps TRBD2 as D (5 bases). Germline assignment: CDR1 KGHDR and CDR2 SFDVKD. This CDR3 comprises 16 residues. Trimming took 2 bases from V and 1 from J, leaving 8 bases between them. The CDR3 spells CATSDSRGSGANVLTF. Here the CDR3 DNA reads TGTGCCACCAGTGATTCAAGAGGGTCTGGGGCCAACGTCCTGACTTTC.

This clonotype came up a few times. This rearrangement joins TRBV29-1 to TRBJ2-3, with D unresolved. The CDR3 totals 14 residues. Trimming pared 5 bases from V and 4 bases from J, leaving 16 bases between. The germline CDR1 and CDR2 sequences are SQVTM and ANQGSEA. In DNA, the CDR3 is TGCAGCGTTCTCCGGGTTAATGCGCCAGATACGCAGTATTTT. Protein product: CSVLRVNAPDTQYF.

This chain connects TRBV12-3 or TRBV12-4 to TRBJ2-5; D possibly corresponds to TRBD2 (7 bases). Trimming took off 1 base at V and 5 bases at J, with 17 bases between the two ends. The CDR3 runs to 16 residues. CDR3 coding DNA: TGTGCCAGCAGTTTAGGGGCGGGGGCGCCCCCGGAGACCCAGTACTTC. This codes for CASSLGAGAPPETQYF.

This sequence joins TRBV7-8 and TRBJ2-2; D unclear. Trimming took off 3 bases at V and 4 bases at J, with 9 bases between the two ends. Germline CDR1 and CDR2: SGHVS and FQNEAQ. The CDR3 totals 14 residues. The CDR3 nucleotides read TGTGCCAGCAGCTTTGGGGTTAGCACCGGGGAGCTGTTTTTT. It is translated as CASSFGVSTGELFF.

The chain uses TRBV15 and TRBJ2-1; weak D call: TRBD2 (5 bases). Germline V gene lookup returns CDR1 LNHNV and CDR2 YYDKDF (reference sequence). Trimming cost V 1 base and J 5 bases, with 18 bases left between them. This CDR3 is built from 17 residues. CDR3 sequence (DNA): TGTGCCACCAGCAGAGCTACTCGGGGTTTTCCGGACAATGAGCAGTTCTTC. This translates into CATSRATRGFPDNEQFF.

This clonotype has more than one count but fewer than ten. The chain recombines TRBV20-1 with TRBJ2-5, with D perhaps TRBD1 (5 bases). CDR1 DFQATT and CDR2 SNEGSKA come from the germline V gene (reference sequence). Trimming pared 6 bases from V and 4 bases from J, leaving 9 bases between. CDR3 length: 11 amino acids. In nucleotides, the CDR3 is TGCAGTGCGGCAGGGTCAGAGACCCAGTACTTC. Amino acid sequence: CSAAGSETQYF.

The chain recombines TRBV7-9 with TRBJ2-1; D is undetermined. CDR3 length: 17 amino acids. From germline, CDR1 is SEHNR and CDR2 FQNEAQ (reference sequence). Between the trimmed V and J ends, which lost 5 bases and 0 bases, there was a span of 17 bases. As DNA, the CDR3 is TGTGCCAGCAGCCAACTCGACGAGACACGCTCCTACAATGAGCAGTTCTTC. This encodes CASSQLDETRSYNEQFF.

V and J are TRBV9 and TRBJ2-2; 7 bases are shared with TRBD2. The CDR3 length is 15 residues. J lost 7 bases, V lost 0 bases, and 6 bases had no gene match. In germline, CDR1 is SGDLS, CDR2 YYNGEE. The CDR3 here is CASSVAGGIVGELFF. The CDR3 DNA follows: TGTGCCAGCAGCGTAGCGGGAGGAATTGTCGGGGAGCTGTTTTTT.

The V call is TRBV3-1, the J call TRBJ1-3, with no clear D. CDR1 LGHDT and CDR2 YNNKEL come from the germline V gene (reference sequence). V was trimmed by 1 base and J by 0 bases, leaving 4 bases between them. CDR3 length: 14 residues. The CDR3 sequence is CASSQGFSGNTIYF. CDR3 DNA sequence: TGTGCCAGCAGCCAAGGGTTCTCTGGAAACACCATATATTTT. The full variable domain, in which reference TRBV3-1 and TRBJ1-3 provide the parts outside the CDR3, is DTAVSQTPKYLVTQMGNDKSIKCEQNLGHDTMYWYKQDSKKFLKIMFSYNNKELIINETVPNRFSPKSPDKAHLNLHINSLELGDSAVYFCASSQGFSGNTIYFGEGSWLTVV.

This chain links TRBV6-1 with TRBJ1-5, with D possibly TRBD1 on 6 matching bases. V lost 7 bases, J lost 0 bases, and 16 bases lay in between. The CDR3 spans 16 residues. CDR1 and CDR2 from the germline V gene are MNHNS and SASEGT. The CDR3 protein is CASTLTGTYSNQPQHF. CDR3 DNA: TGTGCCAGCACATTAACCGGGACATATAGCAATCAGCCCCAGCATTTT.

This clonotype was seen more than once but under ten times. The V and J genes are TRBV20-1 and TRBJ2-1; 8 bases match TRBD2. The CDR3 has 14 residues. Germline values: CDR1 DFQATT, CDR2 SNEGSKA (reference sequence). J gave up 5 bases and V 1 base, and 4 bases lay outside the gene matches. CDR3 DNA: TGCAGTGCTAGAGTGCGGGGGGCCCACAATGAGCAGTTCTTC. Amino acid sequence: CSARVRGAHNEQFF.

The rearrangement joins TRBV28 to TRBJ2-5; 7 bases map to TRBD2. The germline V gene encodes CDR1 MDHEN and CDR2 SYDVKM. This CDR3 has 15 amino acids. The ends lost 3 bases at V and 4 bases at J; junction bases unmatched: 8. CDR3 coding DNA: TGTGCCAGCAGTTTCCGGCTCAGGGAGGGAGAGACCCAGTACTTC. It yields the protein CASSFRLREGETQYF.

This clonotype has a count of ten or more. This chain uses TRBV20-1 with TRBJ2-1, with D possibly being TRBD2 (6 bases). Trimming took 1 base from V and 1 from J, leaving 14 bases between them. This CDR3 comprises 16 residues. Per germline, CDR1 DFQATT and CDR2 SNEGSKA (reference sequence). CDR3 coding DNA: TGCAGTGCTAGAGGGGTAGGGCTAGCGTCCTACAATGAGCAGTTCTTC. Translation: CSARGVGLASYNEQFF.

This clonotype was found a few times. The chain uses TRBV7-9 and TRBJ2-5; possible D gene TRBD1, 6 bases. Per the germline V gene, CDR1 is SEHNR and CDR2 is FQNEAQ (reference sequence). This CDR3 contains 13 residues. With 5 bases removed from V and 6 bases from J, the gap between germline ends came to 13 bases. The CDR3 nucleotides are TGTGCCAGCAGCACGGGGACAAGGAAGACCCAGTACTTC. Translated: CASSTGTRKTQYF.

This clonotype has a handful of counts. The chain employs TRBV2 and TRBJ2-7; unclear D gene. The germline V and J ends were trimmed by 0 bases and 0 bases, with 12 bases remaining between them. CDR1 is SNHLY and CDR2 is FYNNEI in the germline V gene. The CDR3 loop spans 16 amino acids. CDR3: CASSEALLGGSYEQYF. CDR3 coding DNA: TGTGCCAGCAGTGAAGCGCTTCTGGGCGGCTCCTACGAGCAGTACTTC. Looking up the rest from reference TRBV2 and TRBJ2-7 gives the full variable domain: EPEVTQTPSHQVTQMGQEVILRCVPISNHLYFYWYRQILGQKVEFLVSFYNNEISEKSEIFDDQFSVERPDGSNFTLKIRSTKLEDSAMYFCASSEALLGGSYEQYFGPGTRLTVT.

The chain combines TRBV5-1 with TRBJ2-7, with D possibly being TRBD2 (6 bases). V lost 0 bases to trimming and J lost 3 bases, with 16 bases between them. The germline gives CDR1 SGHRS, CDR2 YFSETQ. This CDR3 spans 16 amino acids. The CDR3: CASSLETGRGNYEQYF. CDR3 DNA sequence: TGCGCCAGCAGCTTGGAGACCGGGAGAGGAAACTACGAGCAGTACTTC.

This clonotype was picked up many times. The junction differs from germline at one of its ends, possibly a read error. This chain connects TRBV2 to TRBJ2-1, with D unclear. The CDR3 sequence is 15 residues long. Germline V gene sequence: CDR1 SNHLY, CDR2 FYNNEI. The CDR3 DNA reads as TGTGCCAGCAGTGAGTTCAGAGTGATAGCCAATAAGCAGTTCTTC. Protein sequence: CASSEFRVIANKQFF. Drawing the rest from reference TRBV2 and TRBJ2-1, the complete variable domain is EPEVTQTPSHQVTQMGQEVILRCVPISNHLYFYWYRQILGQKVEFLVSFYNNEISEKSEIFDDQFSVERPDGSNFTLKIRSTKLEDSAMYFCASSEFRVIANKQFFGPGTRLTVL.

There are a few counts of this clonotype. V gene TRBV25-1 combines with J gene TRBJ1-2; 7 nucleotides match TRBD1. There are 14 residues in the CDR3. V shed 6 bases, J shed 4 bases, and the junction held 8 bases outside the gene matches. From germline, CDR1 is MGHDK and CDR2 SYGVNS. The CDR3 reads CASSAGGTPYGYTF. The CDR3 DNA follows: TGTGCCAGCAGCGCAGGGGGGACTCCCTATGGCTACACCTTC.

This clonotype showed up many times. The rearrangement joins TRBV29-1 to TRBJ2-4, with TRBD2 as a possible D gene (6 bases). The V gene lost 2 bases and the J gene lost 8 bases, with 13 bases spanning the gap. The CDR3 sequence is 13 residues long. The germline V gene encodes CDR1 SQVTM and CDR2 ANQGSEA. CDR3 nucleotides: TGCAGCGTTGAAAGGGCAGGAGGGGACATTCAGTACTTC. Encoded protein: CSVERAGGDIQYF.